The T cell receptor beta chain under discussion was sequenced for a study of blood T cell repertoires in COVID-19 (dated by TCRdb to 2020 to 2021). Study-level background: Samples covering the acute and convalescent phases of COVID-19 were provided by collaborators in the United States, Italy and Spain. The material from the prospective study consisted of cDNA or gDNA derived from T cells, B-cell-depleted T cells, or PBMCs. The dataset comprised deeply sampled blood TCRbeta repertoires from subjects exposed to, actively infected with, or recovered from COVID-19. The repertoires were released in a freely available public database meant as a resource for research on the immune response to SARS-CoV-2. Samples were obtained from the ongoing ImmuneRACE study (first 160 participants) and from 950 to 1,500 subjects provided by 6 global collaborators. A de-identified subject ID, COVID-19 status, age in years and sex were almost always included in the sample metadata. Where available, HLA class I and class II types were taken from metadata supplied by the sample provider and were not determined by assay-based typing. Study-wide conclusions, independent of this receptor: How much clinical and demographic metadata was included differed by source and by participant, and the metadata was provided uncurated.

In Seattle, one collaborating source enrolled patients while the infection was active and tracked those patients longitudinally over the course of disease. Collaborating institutions collected whole blood in K2EDTA tubes following their own protocols. For TCRbeta analysis, collaborators shipped samples in one of three forms: frozen whole blood, isolated PBMCs, or DNA extracted from either of those sample types. Of note for this clone: Its target antigen remains unknown. The record has no base qualities; no much larger clone is one base away.

The germline V gene encodes CDR1 SGDLS and CDR2 YYNGEE. The CDR3 contains 15 residues, cysteine and phenylalanine counted. Only the CDR3 region is kept as DNA, spanning 45 bases read in frame from base 1. V was cut back by 3 bases and J by 4 bases, leaving a gap of 16 bases between them. The immunoSEQ Assay, a bias-controlled multiplex PCR, was used to amplify TCRbeta CDR3 regions from genomic DNA. On the authors' methods: The number of nucleated cells in each sample was estimated from the amplification of reference gene primers within the assay. To quantify the absolute abundance of each unique TCRbeta CDR3 rearrangement, sequence reads were collapsed and filtered. Productive Simpson clonality was computed per sample as the square root of Simpson's diversity index over productive rearrangements. Drawn from immuneACCESS, this table holds only the in-frame rearrangements with V and J called that TCRdb kept. Clones are partly lost; checked studies trace under half to an unresolved V gene and leave the rest unexplained. The V and J calls and clone size were taken over from that table, and D and trimming were inferred from the DNA. The sample table shows fewer than 350,000 clones, and approximately 89% are seen once. Roughly 4% of the sample is held by the ten biggest clonotypes.

This TCR derives from a woman aged 60 to 75 with COVID-19, enrolled during active disease. Sequencing was performed on peripheral blood. The V and J genes are TRBV9 and TRBJ1-1; a tentative D call is TRBD1 (6 bases match). The CDR3 is CASSGGGSPITEAFF. The nucleotides read TGTGCCAGCAGCGGAGGGGGTTCCCCAATCACTGAAGCTTTCTTT.